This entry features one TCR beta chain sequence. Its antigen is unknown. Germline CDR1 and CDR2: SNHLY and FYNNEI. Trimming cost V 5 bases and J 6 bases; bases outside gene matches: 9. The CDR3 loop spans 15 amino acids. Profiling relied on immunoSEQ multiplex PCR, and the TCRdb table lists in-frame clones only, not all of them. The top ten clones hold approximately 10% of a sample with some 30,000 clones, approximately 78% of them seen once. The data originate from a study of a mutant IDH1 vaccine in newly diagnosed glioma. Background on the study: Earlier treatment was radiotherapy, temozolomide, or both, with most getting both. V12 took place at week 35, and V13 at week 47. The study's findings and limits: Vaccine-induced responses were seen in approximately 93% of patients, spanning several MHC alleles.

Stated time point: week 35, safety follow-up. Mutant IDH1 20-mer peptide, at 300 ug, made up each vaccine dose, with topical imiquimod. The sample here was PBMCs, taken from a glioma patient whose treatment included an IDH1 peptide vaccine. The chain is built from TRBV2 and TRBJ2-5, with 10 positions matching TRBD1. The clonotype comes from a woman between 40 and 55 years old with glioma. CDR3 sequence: CASSLRQGARKTQYF. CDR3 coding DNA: TGTGCCAGCAGTCTTCGACAGGGGGCGAGGAAGACCCAGTACTTC.